The present T cell receptor (beta chain) was sequenced within a study of PD-1 blockade in classical Hodgkin lymphoma. The data were produced by immunoSEQ multiplex PCR, yet TCRdb's version contains in-frame clones alone and is incomplete. The sample has 25,000 to 30,000 clones; about 82% are singletons. Germline assignment: CDR1 MNHNS and CDR2 SASEGT. The CDR3 sequence is 12 residues long. V lost 4 bases to trimming and J lost 5 bases, with 8 bases between them. Indicated time point: cycle 4 day 1 (C4D1), after 6 weeks of nivolumab. Each patient experienced a relapse that followed autologous stem cell transplantation, and brentuximab vedotin exposure varied.

The J gene is TRBJ2-5, the V gene TRBV6-1, with TRBD2 as a possible D gene (6 bases). This receptor was identified in a human donor with classical Hodgkin lymphoma. The material was peripheral blood mononuclear cells (PBMCs), obtained before the fourth cycle of nivolumab. The CDR3 DNA follows: TGTGCCAGCAGTGTTGCGGGGGAGACCCAGTACTTC. Translated: CASSVAGETQYF.